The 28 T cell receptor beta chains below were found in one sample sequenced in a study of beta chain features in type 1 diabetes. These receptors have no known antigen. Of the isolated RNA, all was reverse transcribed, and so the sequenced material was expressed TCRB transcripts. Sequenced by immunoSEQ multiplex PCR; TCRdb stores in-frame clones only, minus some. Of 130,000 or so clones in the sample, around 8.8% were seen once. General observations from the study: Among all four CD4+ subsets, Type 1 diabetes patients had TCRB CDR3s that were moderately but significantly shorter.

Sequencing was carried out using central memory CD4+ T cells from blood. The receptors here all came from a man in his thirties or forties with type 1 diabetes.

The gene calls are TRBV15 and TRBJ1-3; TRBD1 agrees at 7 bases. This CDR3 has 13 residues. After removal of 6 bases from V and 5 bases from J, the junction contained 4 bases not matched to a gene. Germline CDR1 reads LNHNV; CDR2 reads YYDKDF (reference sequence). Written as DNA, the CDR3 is TGTGCCACCAGGGGACAGATCCGAAACACCATATATTTT. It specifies CATRGQIRNTIYF.

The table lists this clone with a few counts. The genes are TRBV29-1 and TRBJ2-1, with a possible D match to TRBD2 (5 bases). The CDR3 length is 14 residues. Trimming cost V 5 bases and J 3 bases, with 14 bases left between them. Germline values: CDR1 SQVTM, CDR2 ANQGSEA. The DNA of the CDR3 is TGCAGCGTTCGGCCTAGCCGGATCTACAATGAGCAGTTCTTC. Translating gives CSVRPSRIYNEQFF.

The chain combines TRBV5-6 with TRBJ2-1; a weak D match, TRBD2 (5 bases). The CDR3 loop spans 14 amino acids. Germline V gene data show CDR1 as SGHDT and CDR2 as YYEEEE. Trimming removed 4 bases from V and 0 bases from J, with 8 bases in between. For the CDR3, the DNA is TGTGCCAGCAGCCCTACTAGCTCCTACAATGAGCAGTTCTTC. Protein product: CASSPTSSYNEQFF.

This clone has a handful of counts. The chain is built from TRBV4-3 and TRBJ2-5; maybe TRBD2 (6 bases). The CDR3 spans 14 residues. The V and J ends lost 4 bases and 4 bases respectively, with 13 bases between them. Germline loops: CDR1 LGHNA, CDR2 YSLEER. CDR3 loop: CASSLSSSVETQYF. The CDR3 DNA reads TGCGCCAGCAGCCTAAGTTCTAGCGTAGAGACCCAGTACTTC.

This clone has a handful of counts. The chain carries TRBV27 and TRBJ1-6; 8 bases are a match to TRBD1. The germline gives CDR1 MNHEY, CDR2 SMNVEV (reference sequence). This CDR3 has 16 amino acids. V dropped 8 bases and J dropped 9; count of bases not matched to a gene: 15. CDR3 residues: CASQIASGTGGSPLHF. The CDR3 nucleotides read TGTGCCAGCCAAATCGCGTCCGGGACAGGTGGTTCACCCCTCCACTTT.

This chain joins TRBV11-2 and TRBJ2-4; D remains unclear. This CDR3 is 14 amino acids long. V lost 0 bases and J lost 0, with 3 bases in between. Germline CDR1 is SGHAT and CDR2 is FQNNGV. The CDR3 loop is CASSLDIAKNIQYF. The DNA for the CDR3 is TGTGCCAGCAGCTTAGACATAGCCAAAAACATTCAGTACTTC.

DNA of the CDR3: TGCAGCGGTACTAGCGGGACAGAGACCCAGTACTTC. Encoded protein: CSGTSGTETQYF. The chain joins TRBV29-1 to TRBJ2-5; 10 bases are shared with TRBD2. From germline, CDR1 is SQVTM and CDR2 ANQGSEA. The trim removed 7 bases at V and 4 bases at J, leaving 3 bases unmatched. This CDR3 comprises 12 residues.

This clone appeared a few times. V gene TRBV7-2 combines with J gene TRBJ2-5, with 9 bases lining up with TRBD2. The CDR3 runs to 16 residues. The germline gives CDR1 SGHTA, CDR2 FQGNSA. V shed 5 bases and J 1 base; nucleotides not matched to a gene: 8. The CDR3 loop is CASSPRRAGGQETQYF. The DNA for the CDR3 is TGTGCCAGCAGCCCTAGGAGAGCGGGGGGCCAAGAGACCCAGTACTTC.

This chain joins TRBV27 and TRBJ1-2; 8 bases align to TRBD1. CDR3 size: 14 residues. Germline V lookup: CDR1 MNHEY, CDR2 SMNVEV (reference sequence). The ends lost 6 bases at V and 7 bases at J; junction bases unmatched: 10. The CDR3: CASSYRQGQGGYTF. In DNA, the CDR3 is TGTGCCAGCAGCTATAGACAGGGGCAGGGTGGCTACACCTTC.

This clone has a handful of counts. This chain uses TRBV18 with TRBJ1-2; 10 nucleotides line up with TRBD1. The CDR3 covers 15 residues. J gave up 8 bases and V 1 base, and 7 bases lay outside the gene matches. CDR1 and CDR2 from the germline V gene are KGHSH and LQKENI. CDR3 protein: CASSPLGTGDNGYTF. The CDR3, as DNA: TGTGCCAGCTCACCACTTGGGACAGGGGATAACGGCTACACCTTC. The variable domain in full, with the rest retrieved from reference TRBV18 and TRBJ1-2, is NAGVMQNPRHLVRRRGQEARLRCSPMKGHSHVYWYRQLPEEGLKFMVYLQKENIIDESGMPKERFSAEFPKEGPSILRIQQVVRGDSAAYFCASSPLGTGDNGYTFGSGTRLTVV.

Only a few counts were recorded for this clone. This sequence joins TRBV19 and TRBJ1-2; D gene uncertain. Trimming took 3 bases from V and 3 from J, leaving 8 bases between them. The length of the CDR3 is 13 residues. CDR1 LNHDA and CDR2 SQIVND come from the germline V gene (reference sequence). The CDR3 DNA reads TGTGCCAGTAGTATTCTAACAGACTATGGCTACACCTTC. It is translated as CASSILTDYGYTF.

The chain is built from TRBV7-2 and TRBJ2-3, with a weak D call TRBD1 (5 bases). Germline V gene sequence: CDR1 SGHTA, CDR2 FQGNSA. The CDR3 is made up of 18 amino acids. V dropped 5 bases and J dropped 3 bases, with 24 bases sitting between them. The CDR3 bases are TGTGCCAGCAGCAGTCCAGGGATCACTACCGACGGGACAGATACGCAGTATTTT. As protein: CASSSPGITTDGTDTQYF.

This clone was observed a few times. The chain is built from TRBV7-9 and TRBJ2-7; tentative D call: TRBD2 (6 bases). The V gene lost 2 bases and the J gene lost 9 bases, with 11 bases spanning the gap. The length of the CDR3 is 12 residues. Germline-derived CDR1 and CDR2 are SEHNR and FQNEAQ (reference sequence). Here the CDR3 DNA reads TGTGCCAGCAGCTTAAGACCGGGAGTGCAGTACTTC. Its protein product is CASSLRPGVQYF.

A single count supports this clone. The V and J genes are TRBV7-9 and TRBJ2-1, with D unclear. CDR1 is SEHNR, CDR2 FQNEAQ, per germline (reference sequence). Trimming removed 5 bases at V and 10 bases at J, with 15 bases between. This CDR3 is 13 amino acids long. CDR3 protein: CASSPQATSEQFF. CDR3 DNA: TGTGCCAGCAGCCCCCAGGCCACAAGCGAGCAGTTCTTC.

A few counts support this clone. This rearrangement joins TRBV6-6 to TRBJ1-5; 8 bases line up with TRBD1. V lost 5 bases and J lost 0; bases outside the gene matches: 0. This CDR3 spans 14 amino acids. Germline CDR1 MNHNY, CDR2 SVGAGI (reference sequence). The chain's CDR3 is CASSGQGSNQPQHF. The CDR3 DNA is TGTGCCAGCAGTGGACAGGGTAGCAATCAGCCCCAGCATTTT.

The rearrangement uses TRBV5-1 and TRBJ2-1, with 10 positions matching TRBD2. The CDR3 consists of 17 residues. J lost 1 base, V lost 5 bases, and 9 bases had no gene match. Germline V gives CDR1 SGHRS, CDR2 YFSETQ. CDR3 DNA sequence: TGCGCCAGCAGGGCAAGCGGGGGGGCTCAGTCCTACAATGAGCAGTTCTTC. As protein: CASRASGGAQSYNEQFF.

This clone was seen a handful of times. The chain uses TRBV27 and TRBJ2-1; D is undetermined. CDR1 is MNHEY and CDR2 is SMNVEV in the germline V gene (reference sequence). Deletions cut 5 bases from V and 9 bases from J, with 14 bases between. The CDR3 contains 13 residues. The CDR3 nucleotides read TGTGCCAGCAGTACACAAGATCGATTTGAGCAGTTCTTC. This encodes CASSTQDRFEQFF.

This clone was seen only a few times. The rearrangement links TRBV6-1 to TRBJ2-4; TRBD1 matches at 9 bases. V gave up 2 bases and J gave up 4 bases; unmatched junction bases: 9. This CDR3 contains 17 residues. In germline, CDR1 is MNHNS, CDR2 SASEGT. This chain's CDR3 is CASSERDRASGKNIQYF. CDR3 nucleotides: TGTGCCAGCAGTGAACGGGACAGGGCTAGCGGAAAAAACATTCAGTACTTC.

CDR3: CASSPQGASNQPQHF. The CDR3 region has the DNA TGTGCCAGCTCACCGCAGGGGGCAAGCAATCAGCCCCAGCATTTT. This rearrangement joins TRBV18 to TRBJ1-5; 8 positions agree with TRBD1. Germline V CDR1 and CDR2: KGHSH, LQKENI. This CDR3 is built from 15 residues. V was pared by 3 bases and J by 1 base, with 2 bases of the junction left unmatched.

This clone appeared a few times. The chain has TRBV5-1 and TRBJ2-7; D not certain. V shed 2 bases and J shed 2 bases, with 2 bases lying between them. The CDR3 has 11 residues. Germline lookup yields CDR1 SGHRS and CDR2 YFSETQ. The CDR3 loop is CASSFTYEQYF. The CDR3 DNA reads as TGCGCCAGCAGCTTCACCTACGAGCAGTACTTC.

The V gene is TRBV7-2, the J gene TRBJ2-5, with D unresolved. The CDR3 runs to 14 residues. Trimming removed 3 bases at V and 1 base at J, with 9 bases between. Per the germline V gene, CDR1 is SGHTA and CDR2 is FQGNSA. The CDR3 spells CASSFQASQETQYF. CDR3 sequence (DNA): TGTGCCAGCAGCTTCCAGGCCTCCCAAGAGACCCAGTACTTC. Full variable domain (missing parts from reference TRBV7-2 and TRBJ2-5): GAGVSQSPSNKVTEKGKDVELRCDPISGHTALYWYRQSLGQGLEFLIYFQGNSAPDKSGLPSDRFSAERTGGSVSTLTIQRTQQEDSAVYLCASSFQASQETQYFGPGTRLLVL.

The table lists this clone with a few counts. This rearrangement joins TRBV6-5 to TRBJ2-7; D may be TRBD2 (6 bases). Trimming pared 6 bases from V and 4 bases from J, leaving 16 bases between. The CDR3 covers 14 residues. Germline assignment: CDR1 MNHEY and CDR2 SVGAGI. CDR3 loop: CASSPGSLLYEQYF. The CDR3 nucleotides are TGTGCCAGCAGCCCCGGGAGTCTTCTGTACGAGCAGTACTTC.

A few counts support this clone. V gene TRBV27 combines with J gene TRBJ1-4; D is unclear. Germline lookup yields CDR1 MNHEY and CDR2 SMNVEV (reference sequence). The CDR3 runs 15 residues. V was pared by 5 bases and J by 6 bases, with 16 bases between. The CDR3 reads CASSPNGVLYEKLFF. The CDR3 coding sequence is TGTGCCAGCAGTCCAAACGGGGTCCTCTATGAAAAACTGTTTTTT.

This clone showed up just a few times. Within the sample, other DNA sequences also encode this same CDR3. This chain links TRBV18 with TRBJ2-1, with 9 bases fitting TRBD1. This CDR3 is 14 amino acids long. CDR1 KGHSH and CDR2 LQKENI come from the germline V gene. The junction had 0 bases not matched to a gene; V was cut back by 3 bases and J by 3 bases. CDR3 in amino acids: CASSPGQGYNEQFF. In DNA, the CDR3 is TGTGCCAGCTCACCGGGACAGGGCTACAATGAGCAGTTCTTC.

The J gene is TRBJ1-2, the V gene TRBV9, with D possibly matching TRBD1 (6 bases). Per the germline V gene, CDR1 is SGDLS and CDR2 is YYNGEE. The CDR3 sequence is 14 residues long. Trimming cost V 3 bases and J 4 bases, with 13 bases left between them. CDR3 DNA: TGTGCCAGCAGCGGAGGGGGGGCGAGCTATGGCTACACCTTC. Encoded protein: CASSGGGASYGYTF.

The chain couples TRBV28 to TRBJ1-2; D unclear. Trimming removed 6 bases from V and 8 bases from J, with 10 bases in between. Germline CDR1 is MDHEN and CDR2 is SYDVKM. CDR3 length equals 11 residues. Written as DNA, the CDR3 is TGTGCCAGCAGCCATCGGGAAGGCTACACCTTC. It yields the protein CASSHREGYTF.

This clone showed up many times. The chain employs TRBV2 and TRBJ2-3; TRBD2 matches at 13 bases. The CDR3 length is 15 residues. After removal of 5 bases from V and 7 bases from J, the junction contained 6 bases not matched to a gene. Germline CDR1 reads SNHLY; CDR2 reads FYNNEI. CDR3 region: CASSSLAGGRNTQYF. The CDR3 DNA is TGTGCCAGCAGTTCACTAGCGGGGGGGCGTAATACGCAGTATTTT.

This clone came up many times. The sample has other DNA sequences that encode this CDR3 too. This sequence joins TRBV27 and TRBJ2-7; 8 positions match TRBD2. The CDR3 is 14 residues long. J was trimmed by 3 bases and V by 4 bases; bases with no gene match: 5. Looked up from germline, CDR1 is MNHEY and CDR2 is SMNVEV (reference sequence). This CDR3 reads CASSSRGGYYEQYF. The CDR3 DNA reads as TGTGCCAGCAGTTCTCGCGGGGGGTACTACGAGCAGTACTTC.